This TCR beta chain comes out of a study of cytomegalovirus exposure and HLA in healthy donors. The CDR3 has 14 residues. Germline CDR1 MNHEY, CDR2 SMNVEV (reference sequence). Trimming cost V 3 bases and J 1 base, with 9 bases left between them. The primer mix had 60 Vbeta and 13 Jbeta primers. Assay: immunoSEQ multiplex PCR; the TCRdb copy retains only in-frame clones and omits some. This table has 130,000 or so clones, around 85% appearing once. V gene TRBV27 combines with J gene TRBJ1-1, with no clear D. The TCR comes from a woman in her twenties or thirties in good health and CMV-seropositive. Sample: PBMCs. The CDR3 DNA is TGTGCCAGCAGTTTGGGCAGCCCGAACACTGAAGCTTTCTTT. It codes for CASSLGSPNTEAFF.